Listed below are T cell receptor beta chains from one sample, sequenced in a study of blood T cell repertoires in COVID-19. Clones were read by immunoSEQ multiplex PCR, and TCRdb kept only the in-frame ones, dropping some. In the table there are 170,000 or so clones, 87% of which are singletons. Sequences were obtained from peripheral blood. All receptors come from a young woman who had recovered from COVID-19. The CDR3 runs from the conserved cysteine through the conserved F or W. D genes are given only for firm matches. Rows give clone size only sometimes, using once, few, many, or a class for an expanded clone.

j_call d_call clone_size v_call cdr3_aa cdr3_nt
TRBJ1-5 . . TRBV2 CASSAGQTAYNQPQHF TGTGCCAGCAGTGCGGGCCAGACAGCTTACAATCAGCCCCAGCATTTT
TRBJ2-3 . . TRBV19 CASSIRDAGTDTQYF TGTGCCAGTAGTATAAGAGATGCTGGCACAGATACGCAGTATTTT
TRBJ2-5 TRBD1 . TRBV10-3 CATLGTGSKETQYF TGTGCCACCCTAGGGACAGGGAGTAAAGAGACCCAGTACTTC
TRBJ2-5 . . TRBV4-2 CASSQLSPGETQYF TGTGCCAGCAGCCAACTATCCCCGGGGGAGACCCAGTACTTC
TRBJ2-3 TRBD1 . TRBV29-1 CSVKPGTGGSDTQYF TGCAGCGTCAAACCCGGGACAGGGGGCTCAGATACGCAGTATTTT
TRBJ2-1 . . TRBV4-1 CASSQDLSSYNEQFF TGCGCCAGCAGCCAAGACCTTAGCTCCTACAATGAGCAGTTCTTC
TRBJ2-2 TRBD1 once TRBV10-3 CAISESIGQAMNTGELFF TGTGCCATCAGTGAGTCGATAGGACAGGCGATGAACACCGGGGAGCTGTTTTTT
TRBJ1-6 TRBD1 . TRBV5-6 CASSAGTGRYNSPLHF TGTGCCAGCAGCGCGGGGACAGGCCGATATAATTCACCCCTCCACTTT
TRBJ1-1 . few TRBV24-1 CATSDSGTNTEAFF TGTGCCACCAGTGACTCGGGAACGAACACTGAAGCTTTCTTT
TRBJ2-5 TRBD2 . TRBV5-4 CASSSPGRGGRETQYF TGTGCCAGCAGCTCCCCCGGGCGGGGGGGCCGGGAGACCCAGTACTTC
TRBJ1-3 . few TRBV4-3 CASSQDRGSSGNTIYF TGCGCCAGCAGCCAAGATAGGGGAAGCTCTGGAAACACCATATATTTT
TRBJ1-1 . . TRBV6-5 CASSYTAGGEAFF TGTGCCAGCAGTTACACCGCCGGGGGTGAAGCTTTCTTT
TRBJ1-6 . . TRBV18 CASSTGVPPLHF TGTGCCAGCTCTACCGGGGTTCCACCCCTCCACTTT
TRBJ2-3 . . TRBV15 CATSRDIPRVTDTQYF TGTGCCACCAGCAGAGACATTCCCAGGGTTACAGATACGCAGTATTTT
TRBJ2-5 TRBD1 . TRBV25-1 CASSDPETGIETQYF TGTGCCAGCAGTGATCCAGAGACAGGGATAGAGACCCAGTACTTC
TRBJ1-2 . . TRBV7-9 CASSSTAGANYGYTF TGTGCCAGCAGCTCAACGGCCGGAGCTAACTATGGCTACACCTTC
TRBJ1-5 . . TRBV6-5 CASRGAWANNQPQHF TGTGCCAGCAGAGGCGCCTGGGCCAACAATCAGCCCCAGCATTTT
TRBJ1-2 . few TRBV4-2 CASSQAPSNYGYTF TGTGCCAGCAGCCAAGCCCCGTCCAACTATGGCTACACCTTC
TRBJ2-3 . once TRBV28 CAWQTSGSTDTQYF TGTGCCTGGCAGACTAGTGGAAGCACAGATACGCAGTATTTT
TRBJ1-3 . . TRBV5-6 CASSAAGRNTIYF TGTGCCAGCAGCGCGGCGGGGAGAAACACCATATATTTT
TRBJ2-5 . . TRBV27 CASSSPRGRGRETQYF TGTGCCAGCAGTTCTCCTAGGGGCAGGGGCCGCGAGACCCAGTACTTC
TRBJ2-3 TRBD2 . TRBV6-5 CASSSRGGPADTQYF TGTGCCAGCAGTTCTCGGGGGGGGCCAGCAGATACGCAGTATTTT
TRBJ2-5 TRBD2 . TRBV3-1/TRBV3-2 CASSQALSGRGETQYF TGTGCCAGCAGCCAAGCCCTGAGCGGGAGAGGTGAGACCCAGTACTTC
TRBJ2-1 . . TRBV4-1 CASSQDPQVRNEQFF TGCGCCAGCAGCCAAGATCCCCAGGTAAGGAATGAGCAGTTCTTC
TRBJ2-2 . once TRBV29-1 CSVSGTYNTGELFF TGCAGCGTTTCCGGGACTTATAACACCGGGGAGCTGTTTTTT
TRBJ1-5 . once TRBV19 CASSNQGNGSNQPQHF TGTGCCAGTAGTAACCAGGGGAATGGCAGCAATCAGCCCCAGCATTTT
TRBJ1-1 . . TRBV27 CASSLSTGGTEAFF TGTGCCAGCAGTTTATCGACAGGCGGCACTGAAGCTTTCTTT
TRBJ1-5 . . TRBV2 CASSEGAFSNQPQHF TGTGCCAGCAGTGAAGGCGCATTTAGCAATCAGCCCCAGCATTTT
TRBJ1-5 TRBD1 . TRBV18 CASSPRDRGNQPQHF TGTGCCAGCTCACCGAGGGACAGGGGCAATCAGCCCCAGCATTTT
TRBJ1-4 . . TRBV6-5 CASARGGTNEKLFF TGTGCCAGCGCGAGAGGGGGTACTAATGAAAAACTGTTTTTT
TRBJ2-1 TRBD2 once TRBV2 CASRKIKGLAGVSYNEQFF TGTGCCAGCAGGAAGATAAAGGGACTAGCGGGAGTATCTTACAATGAGCAGTTCTTC
TRBJ2-1 . . TRBV7-3 CASSSGSSGKYNEQFF TGTGCCAGCAGCTCCGGGAGTAGCGGAAAATACAATGAGCAGTTCTTC
TRBJ2-3 TRBD2 . TRBV9 CASSAGTRSTDTQYF TGTGCCAGCAGCGCCGGGACTAGGTCCACAGATACGCAGTATTTT
TRBJ2-5 TRBD2 few TRBV24-1 CATSDFGTSGEETQYF TGTGCCACCAGTGATTTTGGGACTAGCGGGGAAGAGACCCAGTACTTC
TRBJ1-3 TRBD1 . TRBV28 CASSRTGRYGNTIYF TGTGCCAGCAGTCGGACAGGGAGATATGGAAACACCATATATTTT
TRBJ1-4 TRBD1 . TRBV24-1 CATSYTGGNEKLFF TGTGCCACCAGTTACACAGGGGGGAATGAAAAACTGTTTTTT
TRBJ2-7 . few TRBV7-9 CASSQAGGAYEQYF TGTGCCAGCAGCCAGGCGGGCGGAGCCTACGAGCAGTACTTC
TRBJ1-1 TRBD1 . TRBV2 CASSEGDRGHTEAFF TGTGCCAGCAGTGAAGGGGACAGGGGTCATACTGAAGCTTTCTTT
TRBJ1-1 . . TRBV2 CASRRDSAFF TGTGCCAGCAGGCGGGACTCTGCTTTCTTT
TRBJ2-4 TRBD2 . TRBV5-1 CASSSGPGGNIQYF TGCGCCAGCAGCTCGGGACCGGGGGGGAACATTCAGTACTTC
TRBJ2-4 TRBD1 . TRBV19 CASSIGGTVSLAKNIQYF TGTGCCAGTAGTATAGGGGGGACAGTTTCCTTAGCCAAAAACATTCAGTACTTC